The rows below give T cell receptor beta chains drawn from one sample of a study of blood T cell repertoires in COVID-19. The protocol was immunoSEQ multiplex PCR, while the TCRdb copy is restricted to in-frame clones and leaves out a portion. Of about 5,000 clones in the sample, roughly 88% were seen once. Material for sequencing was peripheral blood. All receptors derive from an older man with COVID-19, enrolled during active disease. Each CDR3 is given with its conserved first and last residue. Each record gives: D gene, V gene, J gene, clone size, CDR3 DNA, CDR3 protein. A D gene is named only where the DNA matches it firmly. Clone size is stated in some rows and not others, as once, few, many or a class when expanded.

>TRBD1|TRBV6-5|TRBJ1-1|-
TGTGCCAGCAGATTACGACAGGGGGCGACTTTCTTT
CASRLRQGATFF
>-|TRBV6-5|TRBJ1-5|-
TGTGCCAGCAGTTACTCATGGACAGCTCATCAGCCCCAGCATTTT
CASSYSWTAHQPQHF
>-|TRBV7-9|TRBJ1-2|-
TGTGCCAGCAGCCGTAGGGGTTTTGGGGGCTACACCTTC
CASSRRGFGGYTF
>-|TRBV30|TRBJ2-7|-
TGTGCCTGGAGTACGGTTTACGAGCAGTACTTC
CAWSTVYEQYF
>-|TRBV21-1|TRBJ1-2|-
TGTGCCAGCAGATGGACAGGGCCCAACTATGGCTACACCTTC
CASRWTGPNYGYTF
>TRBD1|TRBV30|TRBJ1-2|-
TGTGCCTGGACCCCGCAGGGGGCTTATGGCTACACCTTC
CAWTPQGAYGYTF
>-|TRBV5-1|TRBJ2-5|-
TGCGCCAGCAGCTCGGGCCCCGTGGGGGCAGAGACCCAGTACTTC
CASSSGPVGAETQYF
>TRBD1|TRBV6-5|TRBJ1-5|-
TGTGCCAGCAGCTCGGACAGGGGTTATCAGCCCCAGCATTTT
CASSSDRGYQPQHF
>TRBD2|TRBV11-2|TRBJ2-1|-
TGTGCCAGCAGCTCCTCGGGTAGCGGGAGGTACAATGAGCAGTTCTTC
CASSSSGSGRYNEQFF
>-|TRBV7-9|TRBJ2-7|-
TGTGCCAGCACCCAGGGCTGGGGCGAGCAGTACTTC
CASTQGWGEQYF
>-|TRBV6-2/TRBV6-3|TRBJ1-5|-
TGTGCCAGCAGTTACCCCTCCCGGGTGGGTCAGCCCCAGCATTTT
CASSYPSRVGQPQHF
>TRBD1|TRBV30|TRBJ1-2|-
TGTGCCTGGAGTCCCGGGACAGTAGGTTATGGCTACACCTTC
CAWSPGTVGYGYTF
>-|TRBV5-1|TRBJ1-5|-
TGCGCCAGCAGCTTGGGGGACATTAGCAATCAGCCCCAGCATTTT
CASSLGDISNQPQHF
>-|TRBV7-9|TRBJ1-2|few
TGTGCCAGCAGCTTCACAGACAACTATGGCTACACCTTC
CASSFTDNYGYTF
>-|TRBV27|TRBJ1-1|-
TGTGCCAGCTCGCTTTATCTTGGGCAGGGGAACACTGAAGCTTTCTTT
CASSLYLGQGNTEAFF
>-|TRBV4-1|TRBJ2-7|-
TGCGCCAGCAGCCAAGTCCTAGATCCCTCCTACGAGCAGTACTTC
CASSQVLDPSYEQYF
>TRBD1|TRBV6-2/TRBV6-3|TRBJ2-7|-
TGTGCCAGCAGTTACTCGATAGGGGGCGCTGCCCGACGGTCCTACGAGCAGTACTTC
CASSYSIGGAARRSYEQYF
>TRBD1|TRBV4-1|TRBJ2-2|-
TGCGCCAGCAGCCAAGCTTTCACAGGGGGGAACACCGGGGAGCTGTTTTTT
CASSQAFTGGNTGELFF
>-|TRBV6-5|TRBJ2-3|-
TGTGCCAGCAGGACAGAGGTGGGAGATACGCAGTATTTT
CASRTEVGDTQYF
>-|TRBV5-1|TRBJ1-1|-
TGCGCCAGCAGCTTTTCGGGAGGAGCTGAAGCTTTCTTT
CASSFSGGAEAFF
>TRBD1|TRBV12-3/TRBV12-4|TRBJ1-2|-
TGTGCCAGCGCGGGACAGGCAAACTATGGCTACACCTTC
CASAGQANYGYTF
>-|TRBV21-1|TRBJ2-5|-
TGTGCCAGCAGCGTCCCGCAAGAGACCCAGTACTTC
CASSVPQETQYF
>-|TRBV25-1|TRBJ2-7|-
TGTGCCAGCAGTGATGAGTCGGACTTGTCCTACGAGCAGTACTTC
CASSDESDLSYEQYF
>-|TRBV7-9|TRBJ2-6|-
TGTGCCAGCAGCCACTGGACAGCCAGAGTCTCTGGGGCCAACGTCCTGACTTTC
CASSHWTARVSGANVLTF
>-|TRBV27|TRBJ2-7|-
TGTGCCAGCTCCGAGCTATCTACCTACGAGCAGTACTTC
CASSELSTYEQYF
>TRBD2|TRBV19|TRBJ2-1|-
TGTGCCAGTAGTATAAATCCCGCCCCGGGAGGAGGGAATGAGCAGTTCTTC
CASSINPAPGGGNEQFF
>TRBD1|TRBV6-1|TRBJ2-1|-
TGTGCCAGCAGTGAATGGACAGGGGGCATATATGAGCAGTTCTTC
CASSEWTGGIYEQFF
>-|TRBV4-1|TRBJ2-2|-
TGCGCCAGCAGCCAAGATGGCAGGGCCGGGGAGCTGTTTTTT
CASSQDGRAGELFF
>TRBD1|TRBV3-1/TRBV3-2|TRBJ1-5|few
TGTGCCAGCAGCTTGACAGGGTACAATCAGCCCCAGCATTTT
CASSLTGYNQPQHF
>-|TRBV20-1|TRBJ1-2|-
TGCAGTGCTAGTTTAGGAGGGGATAGTGGCTACACCTTC
CSASLGGDSGYTF
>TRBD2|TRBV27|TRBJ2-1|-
TGTGCCAGCAGTTCCGGACTAGCGGGAGAGGGAGAGCAGTTCTTC
CASSSGLAGEGEQFF
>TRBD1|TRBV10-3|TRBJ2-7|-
TGTGCCATCAGTGACCCGGGGACAGGGCGCTCCTACGAGCAGTACTTC
CAISDPGTGRSYEQYF
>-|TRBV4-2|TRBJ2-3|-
TGTGCCAGCAGCCTCACAACCGTTAGTTGGTTAACAGCCAACCCCGAGTATTTT
CASSLTTVSWLTANPEYF
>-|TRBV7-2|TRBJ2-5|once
TGTGCCAGCAGCTGGGGGGTGGGAGAGACCCAGTACTTC
CASSWGVGETQYF
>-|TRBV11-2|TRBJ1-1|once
TGTGCCAGCAGCCACCAAGGCCAGGGCACTGAAGCTTTCTTT
CASSHQGQGTEAFF
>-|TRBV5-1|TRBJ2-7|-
TGCGCCAGCAGCTCTACTACCTACGAGCAGTACTTC
CASSSTTYEQYF
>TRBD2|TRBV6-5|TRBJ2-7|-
TGTGCCAGCAGAGGACTAGCGAGCTCCTACGAGCAGTACTTC
CASRGLASSYEQYF
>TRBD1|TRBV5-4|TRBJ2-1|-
TGTGCCAGCAGCTCGAAAGCGGGACAGGGTTACAATGAGCAGTTCTTC
CASSSKAGQGYNEQFF
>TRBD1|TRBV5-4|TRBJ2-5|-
TGTGCCATCTCCAACAGGGGAGAGGGGGAGACCCAGTACTTC
CAISNRGEGETQYF
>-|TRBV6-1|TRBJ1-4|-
TGTGCCAGCAGTGAAAGGGCAGGGATGTACTCTAATGAAAAACTGTTTTTT
CASSERAGMYSNEKLFF